These 22 T cell receptor beta chains were all obtained from the same sample, sequenced in a study of metastatic and nonmetastatic thyroid tumors (dated by TCRdb to about 2020). Library method: PCR. The sample was run on an Illumina HiSeq 4000. TCRdb's own reprocessing of the public reads used fastp at Q25 and MiXCR and kept productive beta chains. This sample holds around 20,000 clones; over 9% were observed only once. The ten largest make up roughly 7.6% of the sample. None of the patients had been given any treatment before thyroid surgery. The sequenced material came from blood. All receptors derive from a female donor with papillary thyroid cancer or a benign thyroid nodule (not recorded which). Some clones in this sample may be carry-over from other donors' samples.

This clone showed up many times. This chain links TRBV7-9 with TRBJ2-3; possible D gene TRBD2, 7 bases. Per the germline V gene, CDR1 is SEHNR and CDR2 is FQNEAQ (reference sequence). V was cut by 2 bases and J by 1 base, with 13 bases left in between. The CDR3 loop spans 16 amino acids. As DNA, the CDR3 is TGTGCCAGCAGCTTATGGGGGGAGGGGGGCACAGATACGCAGTATTTT. Its translation: CASSLWGEGGTDTQYF.

There are many counts of this clone. The chain links TRBV3-1 to TRBJ2-2, with D perhaps assigned TRBD1 or TRBD2 (6 bases each). V lost 4 bases and J lost 3, with 12 bases in between. This CDR3 region has 15 residues. Germline CDR1 LGHDT, CDR2 YNNKEL (reference sequence). The CDR3 DNA is TGTGCCAGCAGCCCTTCGGGGGCTGACACCGGGGAGCTGTTTTTT. It translates to CASSPSGADTGELFF.

Worth noting for this clone: The junction departs from germline at one end; a sequencing error may be responsible. The rearrangement links TRBV7-8 to TRBJ2-7, with a weak D call TRBD1 (6 bases). The CDR3 is 13 amino acids. Germline assignment: CDR1 SGHVS and CDR2 FQNEAQ. Here the CDR3 reads CAGSLGVGAEQYF. In nucleotides, the CDR3 is TGTGCCGGCAGCTTAGGGGTGGGGGCAGAGCAGTACTTC.

This clone was seen at least ten times. The chain carries TRBV20-1 and TRBJ2-3, with 9 bases identical to TRBD2. The CDR3 extends over 15 amino acids. Germline V CDR1 and CDR2: DFQATT, SNEGSKA (reference sequence). After removal of 5 bases from V and 5 bases from J, the junction contained 11 bases not matched to a gene. CDR3 region: CSAQRSAGGRDTQYF. The CDR3 coding sequence is TGCAGTGCTCAGAGATCAGCGGGAGGTAGAGATACGCAGTATTTT.

This clone was detected ten times or more. The rearrangement links TRBV19 to TRBJ2-1, with 12 bases that match TRBD2. Trimming took 6 bases from V and 8 from J; bases not matched to a gene: 2. CDR1 is LNHDA, CDR2 SQIVND, per germline (reference sequence). CDR3 length: 13 amino acids. CDR3 bases: TGTGCCAGTAGAAGACTAGCGGGAGATGAGCAGTTCTTC. Translated: CASRRLAGDEQFF.

This clone occurred many times. The CDR3 spells CASSATGGSEKLFF. The CDR3 DNA sequence: TGTGCCAGCAGTGCTACAGGGGGGAGCGAAAAACTGTTTTTT. J is TRBJ1-4 and V is TRBV12-3 or TRBV12-4; 8 bases are a match to TRBD1. The length of the CDR3 is 14 residues. J lost 8 bases, V lost 5 bases, and 7 bases had no gene match.

In its sample, this clone was seen many times. The V and J genes are TRBV7-2 and TRBJ1-5, with a weak D call TRBD1 (5 bases). The CDR3 consists of 15 residues. V lost 5 bases and J 0 bases, leaving 11 bases between the germline ends. CDR1 is SGHTA, CDR2 FQGNSA, per germline. The CDR3 DNA reads TGTGCCAGCAGCCCTTTGGGGGGTAGCAATCAGCCCCAGCATTTT. It yields the protein CASSPLGGSNQPQHF.

The count of this clone is one. The chain employs TRBV20-1 and TRBJ2-7, with D perhaps matching TRBD2 (5 bases). CDR3 length: 11 residues. The germline V gene has CDR1 DFQATT and CDR2 SNEGSKA (reference sequence). Trimming pared 2 bases from V and 5 bases from J, leaving 7 bases between. The CDR3 reads CSARTGDEQYF. In DNA form, the CDR3 reads TGCAGTGCTAGAACCGGGGACGAGCAGTACTTC.

This clone qualifies as medium-sized. This chain connects TRBV6-2 or TRBV6-3 to TRBJ2-7; 10 bases fit TRBD1. Germline V gene lookup returns CDR1 MNHEY and CDR2 SVGEGT. The CDR3 totals 18 residues. The trim removed 5 bases at V and 1 base at J, leaving 14 bases unmatched. The CDR3 nucleotides are TGTGCCAGCAGTCCCCGGGACAGGGGCCGGACCAGTTCCTACGAGCAGTACTTC. As protein: CASSPRDRGRTSSYEQYF.

This clone was counted ten times or more. The genes are TRBV19 and TRBJ1-5; no reliable D call. The CDR3 runs 14 residues. Trimming took 5 bases from V and 3 from J, leaving 11 bases between them. Germline CDR1 is LNHDA and CDR2 is SQIVND (reference sequence). In nucleotides, the CDR3 is TGTGCCAGTAGTCTGGGAGGGAACAATCAGCCCCAGCATTTT. Protein sequence: CASSLGGNNQPQHF.

In its sample, this clone ranks as medium-sized. The rearrangement joins TRBV6-2 or TRBV6-3 to TRBJ2-7; the D is unclear. The germline V and J ends were trimmed by 6 bases and 5 bases, with 11 bases remaining between them. CDR3 size: 12 residues. Per the germline V gene, CDR1 is MNHEY and CDR2 is SVGEGT. CDR3 sequence reads: CASREPLNEQYF. CDR3 coding DNA: TGTGCCAGCAGGGAACCTTTGAACGAGCAGTACTTC.

This clone was picked up a small number of times. A much larger clone differs from this one at a single base, so this may be a read error. This specimen includes other DNA sequences encoding the same CDR3. V is TRBV7-6 and J is TRBJ2-6, with D perhaps TRBD2 (6 bases). The CDR3 is 13 amino acids. Germline V lookup: CDR1 SGHVS, CDR2 FNYEAQ. CDR3 sequence reads: CASSLIPGDVLTF. Written as DNA, the CDR3 is TGTGCCAGCAGCTTAATTCCGGGAGACGTCCTGACCTTC.

Ten or more counts support this clone. J is TRBJ2-7 and V is TRBV20-1, with TRBD2 identical over 10 bases. The J segment lost 2 bases and the V segment lost 6 bases, leaving 4 bases of the junction unmatched. In germline, CDR1 is DFQATT, CDR2 SNEGSKA (reference sequence). The CDR3 covers 13 residues. CDR3 in amino acids: CSARGLAPYEQYF. As DNA, the CDR3 is TGCAGTGCGAGGGGACTAGCGCCCTACGAGCAGTACTTC.

V is TRBV5-1 and J is TRBJ2-4; a possible D gene is TRBD1 (7 bases). The CDR3 runs 15 residues. The germline V gene encodes CDR1 SGHRS and CDR2 YFSETQ. Trimming cost V 0 bases and J 4 bases, with 11 bases left between them. The CDR3 here is CASSLVAGQKNIQYF. The CDR3 DNA sequence: TGCGCCAGCAGCTTGGTTGCGGGACAGAAAAACATTCAGTACTTC.

Concerning this clone: This clone may be a read error of a much larger clone one base away. This rearrangement joins TRBV28 to TRBJ2-5; 7 bases are a match to TRBD2. Germline V CDR1 and CDR2: MDHEN, SYDVKM. The CDR3 loop spans 14 amino acids. In DNA, the CDR3 is TGCGCCAGCAGCTTCAGGGAGGGCTTGGGGACCCAGTACTTC. Protein sequence: CASSFREGLGTQYF. Combining the CDR3 with reference TRBV28 and TRBJ2-5 gives the whole variable domain DVKVTQSSRYLVKRTGEKVFLECVQDMDHENMFWYRQDPGLGLRLIYFSYDVKMKEKGDIPEGYSVSREKKERFSLILESASTNQTSMYLCASSFREGLGTQYFGPGTRLLVL.

This clone was seen ten or more times. This chain uses TRBV11-2 with TRBJ2-1; no firm D call. The CDR3 runs 12 residues. With 1 base removed from V and 7 bases from J, the gap between germline ends came to 5 bases. CDR1 is SGHAT and CDR2 is FQNNGV in the germline V gene. CDR3 in amino acids: CASSLGKNEQFF. DNA of the CDR3: TGTGCCAGCAGCTTAGGTAAAAATGAGCAGTTCTTC. Combining the CDR3 with reference TRBV11-2 and TRBJ2-1 gives the whole variable domain EAGVAQSPRYKIIEKRQSVAFWCNPISGHATLYWYQQILGQGPKLLIQFQNNGVVDDSQLPKDRFSAERLKGVDSTLKIQPAKLEDSAVYLCASSLGKNEQFFGPGTRLTVL.

This clone rates as medium-sized. The V gene is TRBV6-2 or TRBV6-3, the J gene TRBJ2-1; D not certain. The germline V and J ends were trimmed by 2 bases and 8 bases, with 7 bases remaining between them. Germline CDR1 and CDR2: MNHEY and SVGEGT. The CDR3 runs 12 residues. The CDR3 DNA sequence: TGTGCCAGCAGTTACCCCAACGATGAGCAGTTCTTC. Protein product: CASSYPNDEQFF.

This clone was seen a handful of times. A read error may explain this, as a much larger clone is one base away. The CDR3 region is CASSYVVTGTEAFF. The CDR3 DNA is TGTGCCAGCAGTTACGTGGTAACGGGCACTGAAGCTTTCTTT. The genes are TRBV6-2 or TRBV6-3 and TRBJ1-1; D not resolved. Deletions cut 2 bases from V and 4 bases from J, with 11 bases between. Germline loops: CDR1 MNHEY, CDR2 SVGEGT. This CDR3 has 14 amino acids.

There are a few counts of this clone. The gene calls are TRBV6-4 and TRBJ2-1, with a weak D call TRBD2 (6 bases). The CDR3 covers 14 residues. Trimming removed 4 bases from V and 7 bases from J, with 14 bases in between. Germline V CDR1 and CDR2: MRHNA, SNTAGT. Here the CDR3 reads CASSAYGGWNEQFF. CDR3 sequence (DNA): TGTGCCAGCAGTGCTTATGGGGGGTGGAATGAGCAGTTCTTC.

As concerns this clone: Since the CDR3 does not end with the conserved phenylalanine or tryptophan, this likely comes from a read error. The rearrangement joins TRBV6-2 or TRBV6-3 to TRBJ1-1; D is unresolved. This CDR3 contains 17 residues. Germline V gene lookup returns CDR1 MNHEY and CDR2 SVGEGT. V was cut by 7 bases and J by 3 bases, with 24 bases left in between. The CDR3 bases are TGTGCCAGCATCAAACAAAGACAACGGGGTCTGGACACTGAAGCTTTCCTC. Amino acids: CASIKQRQRGLDTEAFL.

V is TRBV24-1 and J is TRBJ2-1, with 9 bases aligning to TRBD2. CDR3 length equals 19 residues. V lost 4 bases to trimming and J lost 8 bases; unmatched junction nucleotides: 20. CDR1 and CDR2 (germline): KGHDR, SFDVKD. The CDR3 is CATSDPTSGGSVDWDEQFF. Here the CDR3 DNA reads TGTGCCACCAGTGACCCGACTAGCGGAGGTTCGGTAGACTGGGATGAGCAGTTCTTC.

This clone was observed many times. The V call is TRBV27, the J call TRBJ2-2; 8 nucleotides line up with TRBD2. The junction had 16 bases not matched to a gene; V was cut back by 7 bases and J by 6 bases. The CDR3 runs to 17 residues. In germline, CDR1 is MNHEY, CDR2 SMNVEV (reference sequence). The CDR3 bases are TGTGCCAGCACCTCCGGAAGCGGGAGTCTTTATTCCGGGGAGCTGTTTTTT. This gives the protein CASTSGSGSLYSGELFF.